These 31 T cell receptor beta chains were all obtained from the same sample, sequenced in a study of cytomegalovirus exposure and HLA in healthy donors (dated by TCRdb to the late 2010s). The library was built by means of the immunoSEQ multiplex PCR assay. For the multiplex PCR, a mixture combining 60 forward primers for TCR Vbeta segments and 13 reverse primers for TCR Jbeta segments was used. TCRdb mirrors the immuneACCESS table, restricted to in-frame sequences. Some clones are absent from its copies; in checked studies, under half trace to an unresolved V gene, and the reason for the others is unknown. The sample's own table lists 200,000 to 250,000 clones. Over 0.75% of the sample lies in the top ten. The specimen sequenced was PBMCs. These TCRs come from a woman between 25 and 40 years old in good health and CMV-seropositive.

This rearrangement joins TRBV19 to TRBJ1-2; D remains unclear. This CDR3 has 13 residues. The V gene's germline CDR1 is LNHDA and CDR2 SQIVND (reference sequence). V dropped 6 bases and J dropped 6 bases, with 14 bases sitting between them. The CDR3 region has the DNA TGTGCCAGTAGCGATTCTGGGCAGCATGGCTACACCTTC. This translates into CASSDSGQHGYTF. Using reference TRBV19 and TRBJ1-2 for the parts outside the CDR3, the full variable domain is DGGITQSPKYLFRKEGQNVTLSCEQNLNHDAMYWYRQDPGQGLRLIYYSQIVNDFQKGDIAEGYSVSREKKESFPLTVTSAQKNPTAFYLCASSDSGQHGYTFGSGTRLTVV.

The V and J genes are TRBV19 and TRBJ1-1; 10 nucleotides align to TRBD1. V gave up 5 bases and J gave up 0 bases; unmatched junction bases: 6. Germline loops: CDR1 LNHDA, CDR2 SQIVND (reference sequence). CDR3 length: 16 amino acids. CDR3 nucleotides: TGTGCCAGTAGTTGGGACAGGGGCACCATGAACACTGAAGCTTTCTTT. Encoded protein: CASSWDRGTMNTEAFF.

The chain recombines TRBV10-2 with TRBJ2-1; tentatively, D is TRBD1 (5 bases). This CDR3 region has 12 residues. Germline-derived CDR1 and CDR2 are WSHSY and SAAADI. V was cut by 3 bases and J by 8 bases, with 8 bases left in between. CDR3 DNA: TGCGCCAGCAGTGATCCAGGGTATGAGCAGTTCTTC. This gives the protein CASSDPGYEQFF.

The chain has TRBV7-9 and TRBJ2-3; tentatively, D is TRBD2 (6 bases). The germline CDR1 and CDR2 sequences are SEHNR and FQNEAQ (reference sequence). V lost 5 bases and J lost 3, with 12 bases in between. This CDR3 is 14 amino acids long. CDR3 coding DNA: TGTGCCAGCAGCCTGGGAGGAAGGACAGATACGCAGTATTTT. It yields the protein CASSLGGRTDTQYF. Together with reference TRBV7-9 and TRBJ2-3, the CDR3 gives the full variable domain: DTGVSQNPRHKITKRGQNVTFRCDPISEHNRLYWYRQTLGQGPEFLTYFQNEAQLEKSRLLSDRFSAERPKGSFSTLEIQRTEQGDSAMYLCASSLGGRTDTQYFGPGTRLTVL.

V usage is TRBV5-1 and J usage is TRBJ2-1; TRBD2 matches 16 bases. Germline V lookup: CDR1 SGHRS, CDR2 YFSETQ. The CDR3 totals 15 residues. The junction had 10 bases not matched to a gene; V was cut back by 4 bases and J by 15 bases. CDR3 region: CASSLGTSGGAGWFF. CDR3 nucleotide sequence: TGCGCCAGCAGCCTTGGGACTAGCGGGGGGGCCGGTTGGTTCTTC.

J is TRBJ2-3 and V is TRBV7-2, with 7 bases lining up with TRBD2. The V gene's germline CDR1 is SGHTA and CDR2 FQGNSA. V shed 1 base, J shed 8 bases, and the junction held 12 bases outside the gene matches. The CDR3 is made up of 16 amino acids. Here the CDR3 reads CASSLERGSARFTQYF. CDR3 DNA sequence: TGTGCCAGCAGCTTAGAACGCGGGAGTGCCCGCTTTACGCAGTATTTT. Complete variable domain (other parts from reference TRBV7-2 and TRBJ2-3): GAGVSQSPSNKVTEKGKDVELRCDPISGHTALYWYRQSLGQGLEFLIYFQGNSAPDKSGLPSDRFSAERTGGSVSTLTIQRTQQEDSAVYLCASSLERGSARFTQYFGPGTRLTVL.

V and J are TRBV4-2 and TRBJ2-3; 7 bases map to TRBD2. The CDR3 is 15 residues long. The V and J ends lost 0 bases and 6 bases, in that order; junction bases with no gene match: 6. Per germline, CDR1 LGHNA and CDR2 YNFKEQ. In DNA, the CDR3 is TGTGCCAGCAGCCAAGATTGGCCTAGCGGCGATACGCAGTATTTT. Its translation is CASSQDWPSGDTQYF.

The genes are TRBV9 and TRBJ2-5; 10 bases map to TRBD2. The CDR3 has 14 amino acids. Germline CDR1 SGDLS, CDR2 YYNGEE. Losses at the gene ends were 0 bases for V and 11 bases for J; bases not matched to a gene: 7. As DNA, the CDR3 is TGTGCCAGCAGCGTAGTGGCTAGCGGGAGTGAGCAGTACTTC. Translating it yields CASSVVASGSEQYF.

The CDR3 nucleotides are TGTGCCAGCAGCCAAGCCGGCAGGGCAGGCTACGAGCAGTACTTC. Protein: CASSQAGRAGYEQYF. The chain recombines TRBV14 with TRBJ2-7; possible D gene TRBD1, 5 bases. Germline CDR1 and CDR2: SGHDN and FVKESK. The CDR3 contains 15 residues. V dropped 1 base and J dropped 3 bases, with 13 bases sitting between them.

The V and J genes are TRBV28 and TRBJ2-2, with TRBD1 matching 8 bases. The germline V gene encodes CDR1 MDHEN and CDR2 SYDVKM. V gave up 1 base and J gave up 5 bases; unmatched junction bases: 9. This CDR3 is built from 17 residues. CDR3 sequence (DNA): TGTGCCAGCAGTTTATATTCCCCCCAGGGGGCAACCGGGGAGCTGTTTTTT. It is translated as CASSLYSPQGATGELFF. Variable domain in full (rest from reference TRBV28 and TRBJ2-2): DVKVTQSSRYLVKRTGEKVFLECVQDMDHENMFWYRQDPGLGLRLIYFSYDVKMKEKGDIPEGYSVSREKKERFSLILESASTNQTSMYLCASSLYSPQGATGELFFGEGSRLTVL.

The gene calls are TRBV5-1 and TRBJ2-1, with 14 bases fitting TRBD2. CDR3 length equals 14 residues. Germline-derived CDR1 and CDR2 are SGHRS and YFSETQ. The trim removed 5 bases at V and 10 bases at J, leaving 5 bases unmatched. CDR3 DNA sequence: TGCGCCAGCAGGACTAGCGGGGGGGTAGGCGAGCAGTTCTTC. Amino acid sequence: CASRTSGGVGEQFF.

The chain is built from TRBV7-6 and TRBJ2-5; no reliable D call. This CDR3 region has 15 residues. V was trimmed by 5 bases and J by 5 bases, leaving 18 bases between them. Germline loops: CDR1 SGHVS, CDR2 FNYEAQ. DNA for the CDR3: TGTGCCAGCAGCGCCTCCTCCCGAGTTGTGGAGACCCAGTACTTC. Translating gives CASSASSRVVETQYF.

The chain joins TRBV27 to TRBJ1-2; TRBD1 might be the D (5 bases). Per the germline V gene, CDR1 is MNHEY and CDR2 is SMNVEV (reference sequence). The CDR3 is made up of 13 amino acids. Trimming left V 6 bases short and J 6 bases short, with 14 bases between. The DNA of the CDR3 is TGTGCCAGCAGCCGCGACAGTTTTGATGGCTACACCTTC. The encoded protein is CASSRDSFDGYTF.

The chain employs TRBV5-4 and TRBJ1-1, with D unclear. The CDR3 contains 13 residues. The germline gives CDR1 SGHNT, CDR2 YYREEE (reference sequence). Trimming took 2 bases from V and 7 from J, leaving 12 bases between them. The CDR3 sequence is CASSFTGRGEAFF. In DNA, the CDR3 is TGTGCCAGCAGCTTCACTGGTCGAGGTGAAGCTTTCTTT.

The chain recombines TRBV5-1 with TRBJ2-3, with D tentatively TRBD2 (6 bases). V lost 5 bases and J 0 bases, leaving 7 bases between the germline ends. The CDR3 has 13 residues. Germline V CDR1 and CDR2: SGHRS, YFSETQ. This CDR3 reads CASRTRSTDTQYF. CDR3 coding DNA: TGCGCCAGCAGGACTAGGAGCACAGATACGCAGTATTTT.

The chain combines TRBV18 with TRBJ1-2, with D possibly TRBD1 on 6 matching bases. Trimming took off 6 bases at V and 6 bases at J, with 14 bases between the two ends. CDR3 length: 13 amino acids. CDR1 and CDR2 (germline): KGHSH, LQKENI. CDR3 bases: TGTGCCAGCTCCCCTACAGGGTGGAATGGCTACACCTTC. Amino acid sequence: CASSPTGWNGYTF. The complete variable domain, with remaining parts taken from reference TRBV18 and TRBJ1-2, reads NAGVMQNPRHLVRRRGQEARLRCSPMKGHSHVYWYRQLPEEGLKFMVYLQKENIIDESGMPKERFSAEFPKEGPSILRIQQVVRGDSAAYFCASSPTGWNGYTFGSGTRLTVV.

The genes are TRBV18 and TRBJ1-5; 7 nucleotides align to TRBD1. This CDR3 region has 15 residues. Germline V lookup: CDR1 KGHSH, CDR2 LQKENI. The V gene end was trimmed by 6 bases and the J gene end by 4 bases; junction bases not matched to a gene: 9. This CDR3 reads CASSQLNRGNQPQHF. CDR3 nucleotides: TGTGCCAGCTCGCAGCTAAACAGGGGAAATCAGCCCCAGCATTTT.

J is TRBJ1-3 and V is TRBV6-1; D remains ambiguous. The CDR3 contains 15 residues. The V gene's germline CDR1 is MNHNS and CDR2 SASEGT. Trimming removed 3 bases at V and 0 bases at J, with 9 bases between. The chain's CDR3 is CASSDLGSSGNTIYF. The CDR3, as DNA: TGTGCCAGCAGTGACCTCGGGAGCTCTGGAAACACCATATATTTT.

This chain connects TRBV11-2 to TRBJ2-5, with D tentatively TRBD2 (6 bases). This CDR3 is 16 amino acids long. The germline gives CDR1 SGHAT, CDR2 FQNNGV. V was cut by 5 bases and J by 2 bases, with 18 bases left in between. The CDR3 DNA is TGTGCCAGCAGCCCCGAACGAGGGAGGAGTCAAGAGACCCAGTACTTC. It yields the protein CASSPERGRSQETQYF. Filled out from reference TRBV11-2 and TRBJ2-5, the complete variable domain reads EAGVAQSPRYKIIEKRQSVAFWCNPISGHATLYWYQQILGQGPKLLIQFQNNGVVDDSQLPKDRFSAERLKGVDSTLKIQPAKLEDSAVYLCASSPERGRSQETQYFGPGTRLLVL.

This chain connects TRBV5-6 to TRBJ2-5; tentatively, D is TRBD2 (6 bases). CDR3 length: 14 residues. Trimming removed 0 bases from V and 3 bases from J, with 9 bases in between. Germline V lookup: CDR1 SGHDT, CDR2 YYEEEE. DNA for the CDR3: TGTGCCAGCAGCTTGGTGGCGGGGAAAGAGACCCAGTACTTC. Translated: CASSLVAGKETQYF.

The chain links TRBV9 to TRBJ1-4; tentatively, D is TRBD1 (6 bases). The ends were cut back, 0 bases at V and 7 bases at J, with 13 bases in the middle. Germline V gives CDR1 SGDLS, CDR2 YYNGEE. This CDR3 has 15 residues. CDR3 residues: CASSVGGQGFEKLFF. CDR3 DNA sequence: TGTGCCAGCAGCGTAGGGGGGCAGGGCTTTGAAAAACTGTTTTTT.

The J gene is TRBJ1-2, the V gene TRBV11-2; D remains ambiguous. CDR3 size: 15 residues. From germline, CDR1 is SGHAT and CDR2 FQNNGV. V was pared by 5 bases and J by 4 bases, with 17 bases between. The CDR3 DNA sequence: TGTGCCAGCAGCCTCCCCGAGCCCTTTTCCTATGGCTACACCTTC. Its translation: CASSLPEPFSYGYTF.

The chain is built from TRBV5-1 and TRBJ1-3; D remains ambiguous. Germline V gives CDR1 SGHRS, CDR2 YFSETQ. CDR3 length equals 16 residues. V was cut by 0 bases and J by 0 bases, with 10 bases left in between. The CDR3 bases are TGCGCCAGCAGCTTGGCCGCGGGTATCTCTGGAAACACCATATATTTT. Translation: CASSLAAGISGNTIYF.

CDR3 DNA sequence: TGTGCCAGCAGTCCGCCGGGGGGGCCCGGGGAGCTGTTTTTT. This gives the protein CASSPPGGPGELFF. The chain recombines TRBV27 with TRBJ2-2; 8 bases line up with TRBD2. CDR3 length: 14 residues. Germline V gene lookup returns CDR1 MNHEY and CDR2 SMNVEV (reference sequence). V was pared by 5 bases and J by 6 bases, with 5 bases of the junction left unmatched.

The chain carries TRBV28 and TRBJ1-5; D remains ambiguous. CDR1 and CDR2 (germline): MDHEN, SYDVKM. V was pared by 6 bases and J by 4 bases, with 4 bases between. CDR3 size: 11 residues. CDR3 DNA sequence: TGTGCCAGCAGGTCAAATCAGCCCCAGCATTTT. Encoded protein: CASRSNQPQHF.

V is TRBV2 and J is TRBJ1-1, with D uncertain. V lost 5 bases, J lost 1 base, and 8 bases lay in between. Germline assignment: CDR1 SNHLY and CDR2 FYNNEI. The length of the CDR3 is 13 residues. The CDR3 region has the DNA TGTGCCAGCAGTTTTGACACGAACACTGAAGCTTTCTTT. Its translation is CASSFDTNTEAFF.

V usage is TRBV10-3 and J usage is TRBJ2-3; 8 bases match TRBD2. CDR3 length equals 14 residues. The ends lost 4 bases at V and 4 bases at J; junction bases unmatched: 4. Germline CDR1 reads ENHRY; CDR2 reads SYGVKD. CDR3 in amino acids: CAISVAGGSDTQYF. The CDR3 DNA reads TGTGCCATCAGTGTTGCGGGGGGTTCAGATACGCAGTATTTT.

The CDR3 DNA sequence: TGTGCCAGCAGCTTTGGGGGCGGCGATCAGCCCCAGCATTTT. It specifies CASSFGGGDQPQHF. The rearrangement joins TRBV7-9 to TRBJ1-5; possible D gene TRBD1, 6 bases. Per germline, CDR1 SEHNR and CDR2 FQNEAQ (reference sequence). Trimming took off 3 bases at V and 5 bases at J, with 11 bases between the two ends. The CDR3 has 14 residues.

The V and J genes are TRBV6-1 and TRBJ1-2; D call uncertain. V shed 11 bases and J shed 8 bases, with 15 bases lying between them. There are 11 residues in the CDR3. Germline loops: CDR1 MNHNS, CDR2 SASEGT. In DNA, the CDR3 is TGTGCCTCCGACACCTACCGCGGCTACACCTTC. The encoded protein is CASDTYRGYTF.

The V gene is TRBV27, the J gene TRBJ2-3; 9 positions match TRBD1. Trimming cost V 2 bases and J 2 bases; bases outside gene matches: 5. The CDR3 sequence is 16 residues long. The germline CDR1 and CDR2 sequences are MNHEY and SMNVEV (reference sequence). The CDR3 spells CASSLPGQGVTDTQYF. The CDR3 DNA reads TGTGCCAGCAGTTTACCGGGACAGGGTGTCACAGATACGCAGTATTTT.

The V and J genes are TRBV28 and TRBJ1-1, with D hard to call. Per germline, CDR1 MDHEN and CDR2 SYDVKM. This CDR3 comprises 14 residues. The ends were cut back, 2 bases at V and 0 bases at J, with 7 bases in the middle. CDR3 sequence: CASSLGGLNTEAFF. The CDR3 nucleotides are TGTGCCAGCAGTTTAGGAGGGTTGAACACTGAAGCTTTCTTT.